The 15 T cell receptor beta chains below all came from one sample that was sequenced in a study of CD8 T cells in Susac syndrome. Random-hexamer reverse transcription was applied to roughly 0.5 to 1 ug RNA. TCRdb reprocessed the immunoSEQ multiplex PCR reads with MiXCR, giving one entry per CDR3 protein. The sample comprises approximately 100,000 distinct CDR3 sequences, 80% to 95% of which are singletons, and approximately 0.11% rests with the top ten. Sequenced: CD8+ T cells from PBMCs. These receptors were taken from a human donor in good health.

This clonotype was detected only once. This chain connects TRBV19 to TRBJ1-2; TRBD1 might be the D (6 bases). Germline lookup yields CDR1 LNHDA and CDR2 SQIVND (reference sequence). The V gene lost 4 bases and the J gene lost 3 bases, with 12 bases spanning the gap. The CDR3 loop spans 14 amino acids. The CDR3 region has the DNA TGTGCCAGTAGTAGACAGGCTGGCGACTATGGCTACACCTTC. Translated: CASSRQAGDYGYTF.

As DNA, the CDR3 is TGCGCCAGCAGCCCCGGCGGGGGGGTTGGTCAGCCCCAGCATTTT. It is translated as CASSPGGGVGQPQHF. The V gene is TRBV5-1, the J gene TRBJ1-5; D is perhaps TRBD1 (5 bases). The CDR3 covers 15 residues. In germline, CDR1 is SGHRS, CDR2 YFSETQ. V was pared by 4 bases and J by 6 bases, with 17 bases between.

V usage is TRBV9 and J usage is TRBJ1-1, with no clear D. CDR1 and CDR2 from the germline V gene are SGDLS and YYNGEE. V lost 0 bases to trimming and J lost 3 bases, with 12 bases between them. The CDR3 sequence is 15 residues long. CDR3 bases: TGTGCCAGCAGCGTAGTACCGGGGTCGGACACTGAAGCTTTCTTT. Residues: CASSVVPGSDTEAFF. Combining the CDR3 with reference TRBV9 and TRBJ1-1 gives the whole variable domain DSGVTQTPKHLITATGQRVTLRCSPRSGDLSVYWYQQSLDQGLQFLIQYYNGEERAKGNILERFSAQQFPDLHSELNLSSLELGDSALYFCASSVVPGSDTEAFFGQGTRLTVV.

The J gene is TRBJ1-2, the V gene TRBV6-1; D unclear. V lost 0 bases and J 5 bases, leaving 10 bases between the germline ends. Germline lookup yields CDR1 MNHNS and CDR2 SASEGT. CDR3 length: 14 amino acids. The CDR3 region is CASSEAGRNYGYTF. In DNA form, the CDR3 reads TGTGCCAGCAGTGAAGCAGGGAGAAATTATGGCTACACCTTC.

The chain couples TRBV29-1 to TRBJ2-7; 7 bases match TRBD1. This CDR3 contains 13 residues. Germline V CDR1 and CDR2: SQVTM, ANQGSEA. V was clipped by 4 bases and J by 1 base; unmatched bases: 4. CDR3 DNA sequence: TGCAGCGTTGGGGACAGCTCGTCCTACGAGCAGTACTTC. Encoded protein: CSVGDSSSYEQYF.

V is TRBV3-1 and J is TRBJ2-6; D perhaps matches TRBD1 (6 bases). Germline loops: CDR1 LGHDT, CDR2 YNNKEL (reference sequence). V was clipped by 0 bases and J by 0 bases, with 15 bases between them. The CDR3 spans 19 residues. CDR3 in amino acids: CASSQERDRPSSGANVLTF. CDR3 nucleotide sequence: TGTGCCAGCAGCCAAGAGCGAGACAGGCCTTCCTCTGGGGCCAACGTCCTGACTTTC.

The gene calls are TRBV6-2 or TRBV6-3 and TRBJ1-5; D unclear. The V and J ends lost 5 bases and 4 bases respectively, with 15 bases between them. Germline values: CDR1 MNHEY, CDR2 SVGEGT. There are 15 residues in the CDR3. CDR3 sequence reads: CASSRGNRPNQPQHF. The CDR3 bases are TGTGCCAGCAGTCGCGGGAATCGGCCGAATCAGCCCCAGCATTTT.

In its sample, this clonotype was seen once. This sequence joins TRBV23-1 and TRBJ1-1; 10 nucleotides align to TRBD1. TRBV23-1 is classed as an ORF, of uncertain function. The CDR3 sequence is 20 residues long. V shed 0 bases and J 5 bases; nucleotides not matched to a gene: 18. CDR3 region: CASSQSNHKGQGNSGTEAFF. The CDR3 DNA sequence: TGCGCCAGCAGTCAATCGAATCACAAGGGACAGGGGAATTCGGGGACTGAAGCTTTCTTT.

Here the CDR3 DNA reads TGTGCCAGCAGTCCGAATCCGAGGACAGGGAACACCGGGGAGCTGTTTTTT. Protein product: CASSPNPRTGNTGELFF. This rearrangement joins TRBV27 to TRBJ2-2; the match to TRBD1 covers 7 bases. CDR1 and CDR2 from the germline V gene are MNHEY and SMNVEV (reference sequence). V shed 5 bases and J 1 base; nucleotides not matched to a gene: 10. This CDR3 region has 17 residues.

The gene calls are TRBV4-3 and TRBJ2-1; D is perhaps TRBD1 (6 bases). V was pared by 4 bases and J by 8 bases, with 15 bases between. Germline V lookup: CDR1 LGHNA, CDR2 YSLEER. The CDR3 sequence is 14 residues long. DNA for the CDR3: TGCGCCAGCAGCCCCGTTGGCAGGGGCGATGAGCAGTTCTTC. The encoded protein is CASSPVGRGDEQFF.

The rearrangement uses TRBV19 and TRBJ1-1; the D is unclear. The CDR3 is 14 residues long. CDR1 is LNHDA, CDR2 SQIVND, per germline (reference sequence). V lost 1 base to trimming and J lost 3 bases, with 9 bases between them. CDR3: CASSIAGLYTEAFF. The DNA for the CDR3 is TGTGCCAGTAGTATAGCTGGGTTATACACTGAAGCTTTCTTT.

The V call is TRBV7-2, the J call TRBJ1-2; 7 bases agree with TRBD1. Per the germline V gene, CDR1 is SGHTA and CDR2 is FQGNSA. Trimming at V came to 4 bases and at J to 3 bases, leaving 5 bases not matched to a gene. CDR3 size: 14 residues. CDR3 DNA: TGTGCCAGCAGCTCGGTACAGGGGCACTATGGCTACACCTTC. It codes for CASSSVQGHYGYTF.

The gene calls are TRBV12-3 or TRBV12-4 and TRBJ2-1; TRBD1 or TRBD2 may be the D gene (5 bases each). The CDR3 loop spans 14 amino acids. Trimming cost V 4 bases and J 4 bases, with 11 bases left between them. The CDR3 DNA follows: TGTGCCAGCAGTTGGGGGACGGGGTACAATGAGCAGTTCTTC. It encodes CASSWGTGYNEQFF.

The rearrangement links TRBV4-2 to TRBJ2-1, with D unclear. V shed 2 bases and J shed 0 bases, with 11 bases lying between them. The CDR3 loop spans 16 amino acids. The germline gives CDR1 LGHNA, CDR2 YNFKEQ. CDR3 in amino acids: CASSQSYYDSYNEQFF. The DNA of the CDR3 is TGTGCCAGCAGCCAATCTTACTATGACTCCTACAATGAGCAGTTCTTC.

The chain is built from TRBV27 and TRBJ2-3, with 7 nucleotides matching TRBD2. Looked up from germline, CDR1 is MNHEY and CDR2 is SMNVEV (reference sequence). The CDR3 covers 17 residues. CDR3 DNA: TGTAACAGCAGTTTACCCCCCGCGGGGAGGGCCCCAGATACGCAGTATTTT. Translated: CNSSLPPAGRAPDTQYF.